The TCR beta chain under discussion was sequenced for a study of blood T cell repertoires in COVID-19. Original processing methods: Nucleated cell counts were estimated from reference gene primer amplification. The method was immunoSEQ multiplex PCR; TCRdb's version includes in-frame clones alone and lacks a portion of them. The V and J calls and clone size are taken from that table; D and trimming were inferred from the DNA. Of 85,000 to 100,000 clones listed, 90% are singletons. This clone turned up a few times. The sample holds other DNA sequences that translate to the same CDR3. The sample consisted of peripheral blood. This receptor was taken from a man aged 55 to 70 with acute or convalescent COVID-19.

The CDR3 sequence is CASSLGGGTEAFF. CDR3 bases: TGTGCCAGCAGTTTAGGGGGAGGGACTGAAGCTTTCTTT. The V call is TRBV12-3 or TRBV12-4, the J call TRBJ1-1, with no clear D. The V gene lost 1 base and the J gene lost 5 bases, with 8 bases spanning the gap. There are 13 residues in the CDR3.